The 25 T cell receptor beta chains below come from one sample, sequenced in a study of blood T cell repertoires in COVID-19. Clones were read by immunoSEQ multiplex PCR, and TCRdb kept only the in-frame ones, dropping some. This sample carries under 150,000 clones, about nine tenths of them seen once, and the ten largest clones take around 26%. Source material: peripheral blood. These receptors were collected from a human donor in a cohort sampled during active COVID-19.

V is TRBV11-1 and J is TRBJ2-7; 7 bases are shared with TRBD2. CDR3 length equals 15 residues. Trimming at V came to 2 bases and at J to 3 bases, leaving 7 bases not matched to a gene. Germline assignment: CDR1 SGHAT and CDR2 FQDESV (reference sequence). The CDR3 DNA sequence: TGTGCCAGCAGCTTAACGGGGGGACCGATCTACGAGCAGTACTTC. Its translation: CASSLTGGPIYEQYF.

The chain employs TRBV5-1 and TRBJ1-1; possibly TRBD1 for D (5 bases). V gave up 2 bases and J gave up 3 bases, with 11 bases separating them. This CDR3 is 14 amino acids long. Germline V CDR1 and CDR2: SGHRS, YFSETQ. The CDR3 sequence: CASSLQGAYTEAFF. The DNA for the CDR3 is TGCGCCAGCAGCTTACAAGGGGCTTACACTGAAGCTTTCTTT.

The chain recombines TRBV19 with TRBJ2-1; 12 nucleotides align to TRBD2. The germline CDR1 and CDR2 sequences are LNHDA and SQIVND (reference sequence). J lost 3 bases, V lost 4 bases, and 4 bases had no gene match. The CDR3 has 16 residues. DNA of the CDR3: TGTGCCAGTAGTACCGGGACTAGCGGGTACTACAATGAGCAGTTCTTC. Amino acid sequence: CASSTGTSGYYNEQFF. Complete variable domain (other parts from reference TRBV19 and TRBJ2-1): DGGITQSPKYLFRKEGQNVTLSCEQNLNHDAMYWYRQDPGQGLRLIYYSQIVNDFQKGDIAEGYSVSREKKESFPLTVTSAQKNPTAFYLCASSTGTSGYYNEQFFGPGTRLTVL.

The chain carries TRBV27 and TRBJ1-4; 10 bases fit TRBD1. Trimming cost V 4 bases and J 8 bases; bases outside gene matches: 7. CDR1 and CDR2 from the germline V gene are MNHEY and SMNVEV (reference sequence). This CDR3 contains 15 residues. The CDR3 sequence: CASSSWTGGREKLFF. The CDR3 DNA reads TGTGCCAGCAGTTCGTGGACAGGGGGGCGGGAAAAACTGTTTTTT.

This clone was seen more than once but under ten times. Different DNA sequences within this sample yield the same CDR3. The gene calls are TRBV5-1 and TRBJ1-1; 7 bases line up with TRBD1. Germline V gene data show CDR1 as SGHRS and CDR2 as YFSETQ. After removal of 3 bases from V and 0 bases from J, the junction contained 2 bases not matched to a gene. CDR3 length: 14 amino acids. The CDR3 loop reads CASSSTGMNTEAFF. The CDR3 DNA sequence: TGCGCCAGCAGCTCGACAGGGATGAACACTGAAGCTTTCTTT. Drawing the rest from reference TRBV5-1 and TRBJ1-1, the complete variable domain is KAGVTQTPRYLIKTRGQQVTLSCSPISGHRSVSWYQQTPGQGLQFLFEYFSETQRNKGNFPGRFSGRQFSNSRSEMNVSTLELGDSALYLCASSSTGMNTEAFFGQGTRLTVV.

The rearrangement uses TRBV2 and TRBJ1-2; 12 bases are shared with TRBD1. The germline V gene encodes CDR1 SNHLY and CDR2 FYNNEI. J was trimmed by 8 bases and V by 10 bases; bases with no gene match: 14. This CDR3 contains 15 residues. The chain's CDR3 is CAIEPGTGGLGGYTF. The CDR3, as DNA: TGTGCCATTGAACCTGGGACAGGGGGCTTAGGAGGCTACACCTTC. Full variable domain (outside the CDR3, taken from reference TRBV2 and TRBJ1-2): EPEVTQTPSHQVTQMGQEVILRCVPISNHLYFYWYRQILGQKVEFLVSFYNNEISEKSEIFDDQFSVERPDGSNFTLKIRSTKLEDSAMYFCAIEPGTGGLGGYTFGSGTRLTVV.

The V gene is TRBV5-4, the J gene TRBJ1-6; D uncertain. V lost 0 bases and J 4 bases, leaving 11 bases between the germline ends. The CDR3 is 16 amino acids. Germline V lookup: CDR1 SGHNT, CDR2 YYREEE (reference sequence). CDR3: CASSLGGGTYNSPLHF. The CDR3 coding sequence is TGTGCCAGCAGCTTGGGGGGAGGAACGTATAATTCACCCCTCCACTTT.

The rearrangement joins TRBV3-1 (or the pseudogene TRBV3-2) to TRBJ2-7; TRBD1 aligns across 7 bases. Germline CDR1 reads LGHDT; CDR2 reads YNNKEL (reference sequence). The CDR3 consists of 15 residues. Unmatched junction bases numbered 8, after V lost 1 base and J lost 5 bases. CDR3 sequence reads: CASSQVSRGTHEQYF. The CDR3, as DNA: TGTGCCAGCAGCCAAGTATCCAGGGGGACCCACGAGCAGTACTTC.

The CDR3 nucleotides read TGTGCCATCAGTGGGGCGGACAGGGGGGGAGAGACCCAGTACTTC. This encodes CAISGADRGGETQYF. This sequence joins TRBV10-3 and TRBJ2-5; 10 bases match TRBD1. This CDR3 spans 15 amino acids. The V segment lost 4 bases and the J segment 4 bases; nucleotides outside the gene matches: 6. CDR1 ENHRY and CDR2 SYGVKD come from the germline V gene.

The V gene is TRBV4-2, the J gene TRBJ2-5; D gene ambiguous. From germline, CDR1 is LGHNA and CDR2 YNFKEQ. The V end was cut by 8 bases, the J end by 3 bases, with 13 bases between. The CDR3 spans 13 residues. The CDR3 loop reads CASARSEEETQYF. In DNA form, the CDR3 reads TGTGCCAGCGCCCGAAGCGAGGAAGAGACCCAGTACTTC.

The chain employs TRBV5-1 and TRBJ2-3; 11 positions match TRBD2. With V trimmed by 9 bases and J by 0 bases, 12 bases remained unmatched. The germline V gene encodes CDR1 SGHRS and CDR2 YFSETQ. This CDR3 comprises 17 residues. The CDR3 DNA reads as TGCGCCACCCACCGGGGACTAGCGGAGCCTAGCACAGATACGCAGTATTTT. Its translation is CATHRGLAEPSTDTQYF.

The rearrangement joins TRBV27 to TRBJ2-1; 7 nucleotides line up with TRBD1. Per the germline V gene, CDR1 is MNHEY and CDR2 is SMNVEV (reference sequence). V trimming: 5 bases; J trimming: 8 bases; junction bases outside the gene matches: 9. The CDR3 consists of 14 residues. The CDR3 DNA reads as TGTGCCAGCAGTCCACCAGACAGGGTCGATGAGCAGTTCTTC. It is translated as CASSPPDRVDEQFF.

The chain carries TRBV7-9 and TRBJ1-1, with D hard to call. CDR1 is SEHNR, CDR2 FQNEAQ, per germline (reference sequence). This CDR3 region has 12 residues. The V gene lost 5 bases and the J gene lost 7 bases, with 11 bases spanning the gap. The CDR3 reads CASSLIRLEAFF. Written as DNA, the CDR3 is TGTGCCAGCAGCCTCATAAGACTTGAAGCTTTCTTT.

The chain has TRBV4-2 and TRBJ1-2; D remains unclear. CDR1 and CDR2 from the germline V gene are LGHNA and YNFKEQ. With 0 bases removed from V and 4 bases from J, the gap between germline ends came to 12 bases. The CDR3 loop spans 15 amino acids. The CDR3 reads CASSQEESKSYGYTF. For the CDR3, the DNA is TGTGCCAGCAGCCAAGAGGAGAGTAAATCCTATGGCTACACCTTC.

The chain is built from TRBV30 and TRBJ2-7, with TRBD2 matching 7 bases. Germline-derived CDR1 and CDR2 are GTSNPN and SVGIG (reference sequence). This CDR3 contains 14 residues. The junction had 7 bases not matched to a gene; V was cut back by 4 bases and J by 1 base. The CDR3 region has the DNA TGTGCCTGGAACTGGGACTACAAGTCCTACGAGCAGTACTTC. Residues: CAWNWDYKSYEQYF.

DNA of the CDR3: TGTGCCAGCAGCCCACGGGGTAACTATGGCTACACCTTC. Protein: CASSPRGNYGYTF. The J gene is TRBJ1-2, the V gene TRBV12-3 or TRBV12-4; D gene ambiguous. Trimming stripped 6 bases from V and 1 base from J, with 9 bases between. The CDR3 has 13 amino acids.

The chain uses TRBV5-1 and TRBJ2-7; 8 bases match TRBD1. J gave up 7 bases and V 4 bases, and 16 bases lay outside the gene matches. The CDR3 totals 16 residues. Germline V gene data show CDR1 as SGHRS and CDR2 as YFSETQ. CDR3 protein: CASSLGARTGSGEQYF. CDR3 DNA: TGCGCCAGCAGCCTGGGCGCTAGGACAGGGTCTGGAGAGCAGTACTTC.

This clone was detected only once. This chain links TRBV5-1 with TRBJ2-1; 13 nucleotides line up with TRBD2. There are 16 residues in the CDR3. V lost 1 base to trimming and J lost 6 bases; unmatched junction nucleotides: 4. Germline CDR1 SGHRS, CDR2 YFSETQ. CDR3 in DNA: TGCGCCAGCAGCTTGCTACTAGCGGGGGGGCGCAATGAGCAGTTCTTC. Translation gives CASSLLLAGGRNEQFF. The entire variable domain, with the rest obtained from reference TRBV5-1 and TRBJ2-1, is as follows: KAGVTQTPRYLIKTRGQQVTLSCSPISGHRSVSWYQQTPGQGLQFLFEYFSETQRNKGNFPGRFSGRQFSNSRSEMNVSTLELGDSALYLCASSLLLAGGRNEQFFGPGTRLTVL.

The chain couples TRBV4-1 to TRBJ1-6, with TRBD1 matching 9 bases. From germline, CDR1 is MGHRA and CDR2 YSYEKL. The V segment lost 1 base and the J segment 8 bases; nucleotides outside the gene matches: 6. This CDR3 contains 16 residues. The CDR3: CASSQAGGQGHSPLHF. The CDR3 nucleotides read TGCGCCAGCAGCCAAGCGGGGGGACAGGGACATTCACCCCTCCACTTT.

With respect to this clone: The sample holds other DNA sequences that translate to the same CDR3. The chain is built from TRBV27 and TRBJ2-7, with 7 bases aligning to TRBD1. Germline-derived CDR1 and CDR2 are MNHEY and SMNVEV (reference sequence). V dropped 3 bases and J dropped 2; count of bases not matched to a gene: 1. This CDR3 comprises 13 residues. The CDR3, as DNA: TGTGCCAGCAGTTTGACAGGGACCTACGAGCAGTACTTC. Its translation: CASSLTGTYEQYF.

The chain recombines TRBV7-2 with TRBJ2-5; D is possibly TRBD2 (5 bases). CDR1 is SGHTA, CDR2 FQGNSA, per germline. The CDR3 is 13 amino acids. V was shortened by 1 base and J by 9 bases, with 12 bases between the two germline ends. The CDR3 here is CASSLEGAVPQYF. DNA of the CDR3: TGTGCCAGCAGCTTAGAGGGAGCAGTGCCCCAGTACTTC.

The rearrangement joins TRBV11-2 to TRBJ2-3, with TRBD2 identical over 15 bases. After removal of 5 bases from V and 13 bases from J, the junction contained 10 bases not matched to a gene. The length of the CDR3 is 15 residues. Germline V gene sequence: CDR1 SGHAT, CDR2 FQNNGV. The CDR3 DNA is TGTGCCAGCAGCGCGAGGGGACTAGCGGGGGGCCGAGAGTATTTT. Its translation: CASSARGLAGGREYF.

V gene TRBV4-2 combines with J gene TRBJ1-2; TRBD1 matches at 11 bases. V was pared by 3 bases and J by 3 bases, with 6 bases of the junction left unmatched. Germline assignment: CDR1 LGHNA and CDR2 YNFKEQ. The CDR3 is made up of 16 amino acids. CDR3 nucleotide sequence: TGTGCCAGCAGCCATTCCTGGACAGGGGGCCACTATGGCTACACCTTC. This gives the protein CASSHSWTGGHYGYTF.

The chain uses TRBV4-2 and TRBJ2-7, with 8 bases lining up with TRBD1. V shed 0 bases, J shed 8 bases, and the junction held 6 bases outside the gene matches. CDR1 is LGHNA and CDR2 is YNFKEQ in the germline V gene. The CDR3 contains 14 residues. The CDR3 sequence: CASSQETTGVQQYF. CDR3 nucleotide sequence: TGTGCCAGCAGCCAAGAAACGACAGGGGTACAGCAGTACTTC.

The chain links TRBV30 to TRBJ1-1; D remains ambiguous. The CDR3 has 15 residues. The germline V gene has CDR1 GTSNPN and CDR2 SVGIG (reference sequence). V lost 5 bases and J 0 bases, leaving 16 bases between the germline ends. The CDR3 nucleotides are TGTGCCTGGGCCTCCCCCGCCAGTATGAACACTGAAGCTTTCTTT. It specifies CAWASPASMNTEAFF.